The rows below give T cell receptor beta chains drawn from one sample of a study of blood T cell repertoires in COVID-19. The method was immunoSEQ multiplex PCR; TCRdb's version includes in-frame clones alone and lacks a portion of them. The repertoire has 250,000 to 300,000 clones, approximately 82% of them found once; the top ten carry approximately 6%. Sequencing used peripheral blood. These receptors came from a man older than 75 with acute or convalescent COVID-19. The conserved cysteine and the conserved F or W are not part of the CDR3 here. Clone size is not always given. Where it is, it says once, few, many or a class for expanded clones.

j_call	v_call	clone_size	cdr3_aa
TRBJ1-2	TRBV7-9	NA	ASSPGTEDYGYT
TRBJ1-5	TRBV6-5	NA	ASSPRASNQPQH
TRBJ2-4	TRBV30	NA	ASTGDLAKNIQY
TRBJ1-2	TRBV28	NA	ATGAPLRGYT
TRBJ2-7	TRBV6-1	few	ASSEVGGFR
TRBJ2-5	TRBV5-6	NA	ASSPRILAGPQETQY
TRBJ2-3	TRBV24-1	NA	ATGAGVRGIGTDTQY
TRBJ2-4	TRBV28	NA	ASSRASGGVRNIQY
TRBJ2-7	TRBV6-6	NA	ASSYSTSGPLYEQY
TRBJ2-7	TRBV30	few	AWTRLPLYEQY
TRBJ2-3	TRBV24-1	NA	AIGTITDTQY
TRBJ2-1	TRBV5-1	NA	ASSGGTGRDEQF
TRBJ1-2	TRBV11-2	once	ASSLDSGYGYT
TRBJ1-3	TRBV14	NA	ASSQDSVAGNTIY
TRBJ1-4	TRBV5-1	NA	ASSLAATNEKLF
TRBJ2-2	TRBV27	NA	ASSFGTERTGELF
TRBJ2-5	TRBV9	NA	ASSVGNGQETQY
TRBJ2-5	TRBV27	once	ASKRGNQETQY
TRBJ1-3	TRBV7-2	NA	ASSPDGGFGNTIY
TRBJ1-1	TRBV5-1	NA	ASSPLVVGNTEAF
TRBJ1-4	TRBV9	NA	ASSQTGGTNEKLF
TRBJ1-4	TRBV28	NA	ASSLGGGREKLF